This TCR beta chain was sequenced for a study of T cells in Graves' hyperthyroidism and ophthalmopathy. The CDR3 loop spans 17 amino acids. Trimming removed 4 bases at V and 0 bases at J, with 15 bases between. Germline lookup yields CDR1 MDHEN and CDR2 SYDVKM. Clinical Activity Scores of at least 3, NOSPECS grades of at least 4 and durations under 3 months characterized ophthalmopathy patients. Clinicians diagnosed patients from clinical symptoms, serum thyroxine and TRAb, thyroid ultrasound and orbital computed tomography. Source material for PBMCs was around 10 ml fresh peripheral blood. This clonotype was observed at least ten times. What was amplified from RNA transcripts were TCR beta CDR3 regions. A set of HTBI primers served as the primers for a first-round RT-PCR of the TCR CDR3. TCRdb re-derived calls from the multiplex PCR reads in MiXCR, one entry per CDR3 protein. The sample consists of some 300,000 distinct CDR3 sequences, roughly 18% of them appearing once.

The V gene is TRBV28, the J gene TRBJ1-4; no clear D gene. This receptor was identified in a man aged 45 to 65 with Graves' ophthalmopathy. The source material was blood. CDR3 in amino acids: CASSSLPSRTTNEKLFF. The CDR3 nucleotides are TGTGCCAGCAGTTCCCTCCCATCCCGAACAACTAATGAAAAACTGTTTTTT.